This TCR beta chain comes out of a study of blood T cell repertoires in COVID-19. TCRdb's copy holds only in-frame clones and misses some; the assay was immunoSEQ multiplex PCR. The sample includes more than 95,000 clones, approximately 74% of them seen just once. The V gene's germline CDR1 is KGHSH and CDR2 LQKENI. The CDR3 loop spans 16 amino acids. Trimming pared 3 bases from V and 2 bases from J, leaving 16 bases between. The receptor's source is a man between 60 and 75 years old with acute or convalescent COVID-19. The chain links TRBV18 to TRBJ1-1; maybe TRBD1 (6 bases). Sequenced sample: peripheral blood. The CDR3 spells CASSPQRAGANTEAFF. The DNA for the CDR3 is TGTGCCAGCTCACCCCAGAGGGCGGGGGCTAACACTGAAGCTTTCTTT.